This TCR beta chain was found in a study of beta chain features in type 1 diabetes. Overall study context: Age, gender and cell yields were similar between patients and healthy donors.

CDR3 length: 15 residues. Germline V gene sequence: CDR1 SGDLS, CDR2 YYNGEE. V was clipped by 3 bases and J by 7 bases; unmatched bases: 10. The whole isolated RNA underwent reverse transcription, so sequencing captured expressed TCRB transcripts. Data came from immunoSEQ multiplex PCR; TCRdb stores just in-frame clones and leaves some out. The sample includes hundreds of thousands of clones, roughly a sixth of them seen just once. This sequence joins TRBV9 and TRBJ1-2; 9 bases are shared with TRBD1. The origin of this receptor is a young man in good health. Sequenced material: naive CD4+ T cells from blood. CDR3 amino acids: CASSAQVQGALGYTF. DNA for the CDR3: TGTGCCAGCAGCGCTCAGGTACAGGGGGCGCTTGGCTACACCTTC.